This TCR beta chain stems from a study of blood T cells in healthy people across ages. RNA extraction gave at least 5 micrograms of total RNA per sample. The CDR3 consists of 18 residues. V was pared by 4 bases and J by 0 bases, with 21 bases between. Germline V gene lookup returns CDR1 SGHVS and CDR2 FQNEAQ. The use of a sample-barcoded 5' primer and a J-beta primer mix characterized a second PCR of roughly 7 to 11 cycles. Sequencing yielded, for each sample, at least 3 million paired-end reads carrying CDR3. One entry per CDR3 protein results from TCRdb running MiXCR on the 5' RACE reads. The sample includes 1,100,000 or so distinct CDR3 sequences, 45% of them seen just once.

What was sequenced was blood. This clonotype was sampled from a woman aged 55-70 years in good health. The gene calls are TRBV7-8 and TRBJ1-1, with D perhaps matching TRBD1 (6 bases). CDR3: CASSSRPSMGHVNTEAFF. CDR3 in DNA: TGTGCCAGCAGCTCAAGACCTTCCATGGGACACGTGAACACTGAAGCTTTCTTT.